The entry below gives a single T cell receptor beta chain sequence along with its context. In the authors' methods: Amplification of reference gene primers was used by the study to estimate nucleated cell counts. Only in-frame clones appear in the TCRdb table, and some are missing; sequencing was by immunoSEQ multiplex PCR. From that table come the V and J calls and clone size; the DNA was used to work out D and trimming. The sample has fewer than 300,000 clones, roughly 77% seen once. The data are from a study of blood T cell repertoires in COVID-19. Turning to the study itself: Specimens from acute and convalescent COVID-19 originated in the United States, Italy and Spain. T cells, B-cell-depleted T cells, or PBMCs supplied cDNA or gDNA.

Germline values: CDR1 KGHSH, CDR2 LQKENI. The CDR3 has 16 residues. The V gene lost 3 bases and the J gene lost 0 bases, with 14 bases spanning the gap. The sequence was obtained from a woman older than 75 with acute or convalescent COVID-19. The sequenced sample was peripheral blood. This chain uses TRBV18 with TRBJ1-1, with D possibly being TRBD1 (5 bases). As DNA, the CDR3 is TGTGCCAGCTCACCCGTCGACCGGGACTTGAACACTGAAGCTTTCTTT. Translation: CASSPVDRDLNTEAFF.